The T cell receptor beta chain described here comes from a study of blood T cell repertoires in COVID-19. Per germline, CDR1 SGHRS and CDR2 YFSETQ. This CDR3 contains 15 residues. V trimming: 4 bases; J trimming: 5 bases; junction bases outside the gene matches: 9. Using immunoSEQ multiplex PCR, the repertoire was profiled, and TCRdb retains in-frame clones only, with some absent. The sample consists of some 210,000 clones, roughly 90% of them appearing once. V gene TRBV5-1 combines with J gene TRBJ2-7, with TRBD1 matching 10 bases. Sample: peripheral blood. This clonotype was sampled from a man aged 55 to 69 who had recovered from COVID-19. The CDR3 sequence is CASSPGTGATHEQYF. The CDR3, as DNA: TGCGCCAGCAGCCCCGGGACAGGGGCCACCCACGAGCAGTACTTC.